Detailed here is one TCR beta chain. No antigen is known for it. PCR employed 60 Vbeta and 13 Jbeta primers. Using immunoSEQ multiplex PCR, the repertoire was profiled, and TCRdb retains in-frame clones only, with some absent. The sample has approximately 89,000 clones, less than 65% seen once. The data were taken from a study of cytomegalovirus exposure and HLA in healthy donors. Study observations and caveats: Available immune exposure information covered CMV serostatus only. It was taken for granted in presence/absence analyses that sequencing depth across donors was roughly uniform.

Each donor was healthy, and each was a bone marrow donor. The TCR comes from a woman aged 25 to 39 in good health and CMV-seropositive. Sequencing was carried out using PBMCs.

The CDR3: CASSQEGTGFSGELFF. The CDR3 coding sequence is TGCGCCAGCAGCCAAGAAGGGACAGGGTTCTCCGGGGAGCTGTTTTTT. The rearrangement uses TRBV4-1 and TRBJ2-2; 9 bases match TRBD1. Germline V CDR1 and CDR2: MGHRA, YSYEKL. CDR3 size: 16 residues. V lost 0 bases to trimming and J lost 6 bases; unmatched junction nucleotides: 5.